In its sample, the clone carrying this T cell receptor beta chain was seen a few times. Its antigen is as yet unknown. PCR primers comprised 60 Vbeta and 13 Jbeta primers. Generated by immunoSEQ multiplex PCR, the TCRdb table keeps only in-frame clones and is missing some. The sample has 90,000 to 140,000 clones; over 70% are singletons. These data originate in a study of cytomegalovirus exposure and HLA in healthy donors. Findings and caveats of the study: In vitro work confirmed that three CMV-associated chains recognize CMV antigens. Most TCR sequences proved rare, with some public TCRs found in many donors.

With 4 bases clipped from V and 5 bases from J, the junction kept 11 bases outside the gene matches. The germline V gene encodes CDR1 SGDLS and CDR2 YYNGEE. CDR3 length: 16 amino acids. The chain uses TRBV9 and TRBJ2-5; 10 bases match TRBD2. The sequence was collected from a man between 35 and 55 years old in good health and CMV-seronegative. The sequenced sample consisted of PBMCs. Written as DNA, the CDR3 is TGTGCCAGCAGCCCCTCCCTCAGACTAGCGGGTGAGACCCAGTACTTC. It yields the protein CASSPSLRLAGETQYF. The full variable domain, with the rest looked up from reference TRBV9 and TRBJ2-5, is DSGVTQTPKHLITATGQRVTLRCSPRSGDLSVYWYQQSLDQGLQFLIQYYNGEERAKGNILERFSAQQFPDLHSELNLSSLELGDSALYFCASSPSLRLAGETQYFGPGTRLLVL.